This record concerns one T cell receptor beta chain sequence. The antigen remains unidentified. The data stem from a study of CD8 T cells in Susac syndrome. Study-wide results and limits: Individuals included in the TCR sequencing and HLA analysis were acknowledged by the study to be relatively few in number. The CD4+ T cell repertoire of patients with Susac syndrome showed no detectable clonal expansion.

An amount of RNA that ranged from roughly 0.45 to 1 ug was reverse transcribed with random hexamers. With immunoSEQ multiplex PCR, TCR beta CDR3 was amplified across 54 Vbeta and 13 Jbeta. In TCRdb, the immunoSEQ multiplex PCR reads were re-called with MiXCR into one record per CDR3 protein. The profile shows approximately 160,000 distinct CDR3 sequences, more than 95% of them singletons. The clonotype was recovered from a human donor with Susac syndrome. Sequenced: CD4+ T cells from PBMCs.

The CDR3 spells CSATRGQGDKNIQYF. The DNA of the CDR3 is TGCAGTGCTACCCGAGGACAGGGGGACAAAAACATTCAGTACTTC. The chain recombines TRBV20-1 with TRBJ2-4, with TRBD1 matching over 10 bases. From germline, CDR1 is DFQATT and CDR2 SNEGSKA (reference sequence). The CDR3 contains 15 residues. Losses at the gene ends were 4 bases for V and 3 bases for J; bases not matched to a gene: 6.